This T cell receptor beta chain was identified in a study of beta chain features in type 1 diabetes. Overall study findings and caveats: All four CD4+ subsets of Type 1 diabetes patients contained TCRB CDR3s that were moderately but significantly shorter.

Sequenced material consisted of expressed TCRB transcripts (all of the isolated RNA was reverse transcribed). The method was immunoSEQ multiplex PCR; TCRdb's version includes in-frame clones alone and lacks a portion of them. The sample shows 630,000 or so clones, roughly 13% of them seen only once. CDR1 and CDR2 from the germline V gene are DFQATT and SNEGSKA (reference sequence). CDR3 length: 10 amino acids. Regarding this clone: What it recognizes is unknown.

The sample consisted of naive CD4+ T cells from blood. The V call is TRBV20-1, the J call TRBJ2-1; D is ambiguous. The clonotype originates from a man in his late teens or twenties with type 1 diabetes. In DNA form, the CDR3 reads TGCAGCGGCCTGGGCAATGAGCAGTTCTTC. Protein sequence: CSGLGNEQFF.